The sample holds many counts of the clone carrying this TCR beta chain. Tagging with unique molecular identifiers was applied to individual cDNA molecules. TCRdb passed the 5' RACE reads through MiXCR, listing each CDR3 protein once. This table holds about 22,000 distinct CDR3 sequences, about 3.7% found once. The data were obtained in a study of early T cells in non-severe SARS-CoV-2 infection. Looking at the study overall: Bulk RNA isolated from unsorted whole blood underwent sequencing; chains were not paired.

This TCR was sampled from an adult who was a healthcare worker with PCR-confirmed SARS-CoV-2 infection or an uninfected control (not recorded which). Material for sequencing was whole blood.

The CDR3 region is CASSPSWDSYNEQFF. Here the CDR3 DNA reads TGTGCCAGCAGCCCGTCTTGGGACTCCTACAATGAGCAGTTCTTC. The chain has TRBV7-9 and TRBJ2-1, with no clear D. The CDR3 length is 15 residues. Trimming removed 5 bases at V and 0 bases at J, with 11 bases between. The germline gives CDR1 SEHNR, CDR2 FQNEAQ (reference sequence). Drawing the rest from reference TRBV7-9 and TRBJ2-1, the complete variable domain is DTGVSQNPRHKITKRGQNVTFRCDPISEHNRLYWYRQTLGQGPEFLTYFQNEAQLEKSRLLSDRFSAERPKGSFSTLEIQRTEQGDSAMYLCASSPSWDSYNEQFFGPGTRLTVL.